These T cell receptor beta chains were read from a single sample in a study of OX40 agonist ivuxolimab in advanced cancers. Clones were read by immunoSEQ multiplex PCR, and TCRdb kept only the in-frame ones, dropping some. Here the sample spans around 76,000 clones, approximately 86% being singletons. Sequenced here: CD4+ or CD8+ T cells sorted from blood, sampled in a trial of the OX40 agonist ivuxolimab. These receptor sequences come from an adult with an advanced solid tumor such as melanoma, head and neck, liver or kidney cancer. Each CDR3 is given with its conserved first and last residue. The D gene is left open where the match is weak. Size is omitted from some rows. Given values are once, few, many or a class for expanded clones.

j_gene: TRBJ2-5; v_gene: TRBV5-1; abundance: -; d_gene: TRBD1; CDR3nt: TGCGCCAGCAGCCCGGACAGGGGGGTTCTGGAGACCCAGTACTTC; CDR3aa: CASSPDRGVLETQYF
j_gene: TRBJ1-1; v_gene: TRBV27; abundance: -; d_gene: TRBD1; CDR3nt: TGTGCCGCCTCTCAGGGGGCCGCTTCCGAAGCTTTCTTT; CDR3aa: CAASQGAASEAFF
j_gene: TRBJ2-1; v_gene: TRBV5-4; abundance: -; d_gene: -; CDR3nt: TGTGCCAGCAGCGACGGGACTCTTTACAATGAGCAGTTCTTC; CDR3aa: CASSDGTLYNEQFF
j_gene: TRBJ2-7; v_gene: TRBV10-1; abundance: -; d_gene: -; CDR3nt: TGCGCCAGCAGTGACCCTGGGCGGGTAGCCTACGAGCAGTACTTC; CDR3aa: CASSDPGRVAYEQYF
j_gene: TRBJ1-2; v_gene: TRBV7-3; abundance: once; d_gene: -; CDR3nt: TGTGCCAGCACCCGGGCCTTAGCTAACTATGGCTACACCTTC; CDR3aa: CASTRALANYGYTF
j_gene: TRBJ2-1; v_gene: TRBV11-3; abundance: -; d_gene: TRBD1; CDR3nt: TGTGCCAGCAGCCCAGACAGGGGGGCTGGCGATGAGCAGTTCTTC; CDR3aa: CASSPDRGAGDEQFF
j_gene: TRBJ2-1; v_gene: TRBV7-8; abundance: -; d_gene: -; CDR3nt: TGTGCCAGCAGCTTACCTAGCCCCGCTCCCAATGAGCAGTTCTTC; CDR3aa: CASSLPSPAPNEQFF
j_gene: TRBJ1-2; v_gene: TRBV13; abundance: -; d_gene: TRBD1; CDR3nt: TGTGCCAGCAGCTTAGGGGGACAGCTCCTTAACTATGGCTACACCTTC; CDR3aa: CASSLGGQLLNYGYTF
j_gene: TRBJ1-2; v_gene: TRBV7-9; abundance: -; d_gene: -; CDR3nt: TGTGCCAGCGCTAACTCGGGCGAGAACTATGGCTACACCTTC; CDR3aa: CASANSGENYGYTF
j_gene: TRBJ1-1; v_gene: TRBV6-5; abundance: -; d_gene: TRBD1; CDR3nt: TGTGCCAGCGGCAGGGGGCAGAACACTGAAGCTTTCTTT; CDR3aa: CASGRGQNTEAFF
j_gene: TRBJ1-5; v_gene: TRBV28; abundance: -; d_gene: -; CDR3nt: TGTGCCAGCAGTTTAGGAGGTAGGGGCCACTTCAATCAGCCCCAGCATTTT; CDR3aa: CASSLGGRGHFNQPQHF
j_gene: TRBJ1-2; v_gene: TRBV6-5; abundance: -; d_gene: -; CDR3nt: TGTGCCAGCAGCTCCGGGGTCTATGGCTACACCTTC; CDR3aa: CASSSGVYGYTF
j_gene: TRBJ1-2; v_gene: TRBV7-9; abundance: -; d_gene: -; CDR3nt: TGTGCCAGCAGCTTAGGGGGCGCAGTATCTGGCTACACCTTC; CDR3aa: CASSLGGAVSGYTF
j_gene: TRBJ2-2; v_gene: TRBV19; abundance: -; d_gene: -; CDR3nt: TGTGCCAGTACAGGGGACACCACGCAGGGGGAGCTGTTTTTT; CDR3aa: CASTGDTTQGELFF
j_gene: TRBJ1-4; v_gene: TRBV18; abundance: -; d_gene: -; CDR3nt: TGTGCCAGCTCACCTTTCAAACCCCGGACAACTAATGAAAAACTGTTTTTT; CDR3aa: CASSPFKPRTTNEKLFF
j_gene: TRBJ1-1; v_gene: TRBV10-3; abundance: -; d_gene: -; CDR3nt: TGTGCCACGAGGGAGGGGGGAGCTGAAGCTTTCTTT; CDR3aa: CATREGGAEAFF
j_gene: TRBJ1-6; v_gene: TRBV5-1; abundance: -; d_gene: -; CDR3nt: TGCGCCAGCAGCCCCCGACAGACCTCCTATAATTCACCCCTCCACTTT; CDR3aa: CASSPRQTSYNSPLHF
j_gene: TRBJ2-3; v_gene: TRBV29-1; abundance: -; d_gene: TRBD1; CDR3nt: TGCAGCGTTGAAAAGGGGGCGGAAGATACGCAGTATTTT; CDR3aa: CSVEKGAEDTQYF
j_gene: TRBJ1-3; v_gene: TRBV28; abundance: once; d_gene: -; CDR3nt: TGTGCCAGCAGTTTCACCCCCTCTGGAAACACCATATATTTT; CDR3aa: CASSFTPSGNTIYF
j_gene: TRBJ1-1; v_gene: TRBV7-9; abundance: -; d_gene: TRBD1; CDR3nt: TGTGCCAGCAGCCCGGTGACAGGGTGGAGCACTGAAGCTTTCTTT; CDR3aa: CASSPVTGWSTEAFF
j_gene: TRBJ1-5; v_gene: TRBV28; abundance: -; d_gene: -; CDR3nt: TGTGCCAGCAGTTATAGCAATCAGCCCCAGCATTTT; CDR3aa: CASSYSNQPQHF
j_gene: TRBJ2-3; v_gene: TRBV7-3; abundance: -; d_gene: TRBD1; CDR3nt: TGTGCCAGCAGTCCGGGACAGATCACACATACGCAGTATTTT; CDR3aa: CASSPGQITHTQYF
j_gene: TRBJ2-5; v_gene: TRBV30; abundance: -; d_gene: -; CDR3nt: TGTGCCTGGAGTGTAGAGGTGGGACGGAAGTCACAAGAGACCCAGTACTTC; CDR3aa: CAWSVEVGRKSQETQYF
j_gene: TRBJ2-7; v_gene: TRBV7-9; abundance: few; d_gene: TRBD1; CDR3nt: TGTGCCAGCAGCGGCTCAGGGGGCATACGCGAGCAGTACTTC; CDR3aa: CASSGSGGIREQYF
j_gene: TRBJ2-5; v_gene: TRBV14; abundance: -; d_gene: -; CDR3nt: TGTGCCAGCAGCCTAAAAGAGACCCAGTACTTC; CDR3aa: CASSLKETQYF
j_gene: TRBJ2-3; v_gene: TRBV14; abundance: -; d_gene: TRBD1; CDR3nt: TGTGCCAGCAGCCAAGAAGCTCTGCGACTTGAGACAGGGGAGACGGATACGCAGTATTTT; CDR3aa: CASSQEALRLETGETDTQYF
j_gene: TRBJ2-1; v_gene: TRBV6-5; abundance: -; d_gene: TRBD2; CDR3nt: TGTGCTATTGGCGGGAGGGAGCAGTTCTTC; CDR3aa: CAIGGREQFF
j_gene: TRBJ2-6; v_gene: TRBV10-2; abundance: -; d_gene: -; CDR3nt: TGCGCCAGCAGAGACGACAGCTCTGGGGCCAACGTCCTGACTTTC; CDR3aa: CASRDDSSGANVLTF
j_gene: TRBJ1-2; v_gene: TRBV25-1; abundance: -; d_gene: TRBD1; CDR3nt: TGTGCCAGCAAAAGTGTCCCGGGACAGGGAAACTATGGCTACACCTTC; CDR3aa: CASKSVPGQGNYGYTF
j_gene: TRBJ1-4; v_gene: TRBV5-6; abundance: few; d_gene: -; CDR3nt: TGTGCCAGCAGTACCAGGGTCGGAAAACTGTTTTTT; CDR3aa: CASSTRVGKLFF
j_gene: TRBJ2-2; v_gene: TRBV28; abundance: -; d_gene: TRBD1; CDR3nt: TGTGCCAGCAGTAGCCCGACAGGGGGGTACACCGGGGAGCTGTTTTTT; CDR3aa: CASSSPTGGYTGELFF
j_gene: TRBJ1-1; v_gene: TRBV28; abundance: -; d_gene: -; CDR3nt: TGTGCCAGCAGGGCCCTGGGACTAATGAACACTGAAGCTTTCTTT; CDR3aa: CASRALGLMNTEAFF
j_gene: TRBJ1-3; v_gene: TRBV7-8; abundance: -; d_gene: TRBD1; CDR3nt: TGTGCCAGCAGCGGGCCCGGGACAGAGCGAAACACCATATATTTT; CDR3aa: CASSGPGTERNTIYF
j_gene: TRBJ2-7; v_gene: TRBV23-1; abundance: -; d_gene: -; CDR3nt: TGCGCCAGCAGTCAATCTAAGCGCAGGCCTATCTACGAGCAGTACTTC; CDR3aa: CASSQSKRRPIYEQYF
j_gene: TRBJ2-7; v_gene: TRBV6-1; abundance: -; d_gene: -; CDR3nt: TGTGCCAGCAGTGATCTCAAGGCCGGGACACCAAAGACCTACGAGCAGTACTTC; CDR3aa: CASSDLKAGTPKTYEQYF
j_gene: TRBJ1-1; v_gene: TRBV5-1; abundance: once; d_gene: -; CDR3nt: TGCGCCAGCAGCGAGGGACCCGGGTTCACTGAAGCTTTCTTT; CDR3aa: CASSEGPGFTEAFF
j_gene: TRBJ2-6; v_gene: TRBV29-1; abundance: -; d_gene: TRBD2; CDR3nt: TGCAGCGTTCGGACTAGCGGCGCTTCTGGGGCCAACGTCCTGACTTTC; CDR3aa: CSVRTSGASGANVLTF
j_gene: TRBJ1-2; v_gene: TRBV27; abundance: once; d_gene: TRBD1; CDR3nt: TGTGCCAGCAGCAAGGGGGCTGGCTACACCTTC; CDR3aa: CASSKGAGYTF
j_gene: TRBJ2-1; v_gene: TRBV7-7; abundance: -; d_gene: TRBD2; CDR3nt: TGTGCTAGCAGCTTAGGGCCCCGGGCGGGGGGCGATTACAATGAGCAGTTCTTC; CDR3aa: CASSLGPRAGGDYNEQFF
j_gene: TRBJ2-3; v_gene: TRBV7-9; abundance: few; d_gene: TRBD2; CDR3nt: TGTGCCAGCAGCTTAGGGGCTAGCGGGAGGGCCACAGATACGCAGTATTTT; CDR3aa: CASSLGASGRATDTQYF
j_gene: TRBJ2-2; v_gene: TRBV9; abundance: -; d_gene: TRBD2; CDR3nt: TGTGCCAGCAGCCATCCGGGGGGGGCCGACCCAATCCCCGGGGAGCTGTTTTTT; CDR3aa: CASSHPGGADPIPGELFF
j_gene: TRBJ2-3; v_gene: TRBV4-1; abundance: -; d_gene: TRBD2; CDR3nt: TGCGCCAGCAGCGAGGGAGGACTAGCGGCCTATACAGATACGCAGTATTTT; CDR3aa: CASSEGGLAAYTDTQYF
j_gene: TRBJ2-3; v_gene: TRBV30; abundance: -; d_gene: -; CDR3nt: TGTGCCTGGACCCGACGGGAGTTGGATACGCAGTATTTT; CDR3aa: CAWTRRELDTQYF
j_gene: TRBJ2-1; v_gene: TRBV5-4; abundance: -; d_gene: TRBD1; CDR3nt: TGTGCCAGCAGCCCCCCACAGGGGCGATTAAATGAGCAGTTCTTC; CDR3aa: CASSPPQGRLNEQFF